The entry below describes one T cell receptor beta chain. Its specificity is unknown. A minimum of 5 micrograms of total RNA was extracted per sample. The sample belongs to a study of blood T cells in healthy people across ages. Study results and limitations: Estimates of diversity drawn from one million T cells were considered underestimates. Long-lived donors carried more naive CD4+ cells and greater diversity than aged donors.

The trim removed 4 bases at V and 7 bases at J, leaving 9 bases unmatched. The CDR3 loop spans 15 amino acids. Looked up from germline, CDR1 is SGDLS and CDR2 is YYNGEE. A second PCR, run for roughly 6 to 11 cycles, used a sample-barcoded 5' primer plus a J-beta primer mix. All cDNA molecules were each tagged by a template-switch adaptor with 12 random nucleotides. TCRdb re-called the 5' RACE reads with MiXCR, one entry per CDR3 protein. Here the sample spans 730,000 or so distinct CDR3 sequences, approximately 43% being singletons. The chain joins TRBV9 to TRBJ1-4, with 8 bases that match TRBD1. The TCR originated in a woman between 55 and 75 years old in good health. The sample consisted of blood. CDR3 coding DNA: TGTGCCAGCAGCCCAGCCCCCGGGACAGGTGAAAAACTGTTTTTT. Its translation is CASSPAPGTGEKLFF.